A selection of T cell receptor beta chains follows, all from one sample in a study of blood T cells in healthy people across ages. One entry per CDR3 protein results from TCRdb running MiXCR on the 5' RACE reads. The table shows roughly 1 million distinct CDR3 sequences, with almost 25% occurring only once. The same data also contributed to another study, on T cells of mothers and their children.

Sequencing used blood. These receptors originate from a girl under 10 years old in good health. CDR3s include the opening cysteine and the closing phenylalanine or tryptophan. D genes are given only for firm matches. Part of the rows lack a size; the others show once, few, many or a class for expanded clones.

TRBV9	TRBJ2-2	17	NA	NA	TGTGCCAGCAGCGTAAACAGGGTAAAAGCGAACACCGGGGAGCTGTTTTTT	CASSVNRVKANTGELFF
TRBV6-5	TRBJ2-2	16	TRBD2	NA	TGTGCCAGCAGTTACTCGACTAGCGGGGGGGCCGGGGAGCTGTTTTTT	CASSYSTSGGAGELFF
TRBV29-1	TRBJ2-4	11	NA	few	TGCAGCGTTCGGGGAAAAAACATTCAGTACTTC	CSVRGKNIQYF
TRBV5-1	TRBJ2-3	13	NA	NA	TGCGCCAGCAGCCGACTGCCCACAGATACGCTGTATTTT	CASSRLPTDTLYF
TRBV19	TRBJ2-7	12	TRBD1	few	TGTGCCAATCAGACAGGGAACTACGAGCAGTACTTC	CANQTGNYEQYF
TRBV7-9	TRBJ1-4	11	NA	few	TGTGCCAGCGGACACCCTGAAAAACTGTTTTTT	CASGHPEKLFF
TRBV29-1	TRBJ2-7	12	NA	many	TGCAGCGCCGAGGGGGAAACCTACGAGCAGTACTTC	CSAEGETYEQYF
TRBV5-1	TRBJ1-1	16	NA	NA	TGCGCCAGCAGCTCCGGCTTAGACGTAGGGCCGATCGAAGCTTTCTTT	CASSSGLDVGPIEAFF
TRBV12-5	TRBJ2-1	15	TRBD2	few	TGTGCTAGTGAAGGGGGACTAGCGGGGTACAATGAGCAGTTCTTC	CASEGGLAGYNEQFF
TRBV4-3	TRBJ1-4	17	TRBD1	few	TGCGCCAGCAGCCAAGAGCTCCAGGGGGCAGGGAATGAAAAACTGTTTTTT	CASSQELQGAGNEKLFF
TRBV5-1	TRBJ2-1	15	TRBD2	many	TGCGCCAGCAGCTTGACGAGCGGGGGGGCCAATGAGCAGTTCTTC	CASSLTSGGANEQFF
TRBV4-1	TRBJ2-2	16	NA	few	TGCGCCAGCAGCCAAGTGGGTGTCTCGGGAGTAGGGGAGCTGTTTTTT	CASSQVGVSGVGELFF
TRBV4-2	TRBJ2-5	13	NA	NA	TGTGCCAGCAGCTACTCGCTCGAAGAGACCCAGTACTTC	CASSYSLEETQYF
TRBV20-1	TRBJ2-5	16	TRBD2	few	TGCAGTGCCACCAATCCGGGACTAGCGGGCGGGGAGACCCAGTACTTC	CSATNPGLAGGETQYF
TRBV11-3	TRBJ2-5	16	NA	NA	TGTGCCAGCAGCTTAACGGCAGCCGTTCACAAAGAGACCCAGTACTTC	CASSLTAAVHKETQYF
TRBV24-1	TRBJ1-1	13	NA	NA	TGTGCGACCAAGGGGGACGACTACACTGAAGCTTTCTTT	CATKGDDYTEAFF
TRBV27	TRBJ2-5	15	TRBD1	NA	TGTGCCAGCAGTTTAGGGACAGGTTCTTGGGAGACCCAGTACTTC	CASSLGTGSWETQYF
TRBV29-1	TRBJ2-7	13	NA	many	TGCAGCGTTTATAGTCCCGAATCCTACGAGCAGTACTTC	CSVYSPESYEQYF
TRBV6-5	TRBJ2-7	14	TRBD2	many	TGTGCCAGCAGTTACGGGGCGGGAGGGAACGAGCAGTACTTC	CASSYGAGGNEQYF
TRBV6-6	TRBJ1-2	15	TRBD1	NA	TGTGCCAGCAGTTACTTTAGGACAGGGGAGGGAGGCTACACCTTC	CASSYFRTGEGGYTF
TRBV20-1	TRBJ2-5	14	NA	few	TGCAGTGCTAGTGCTTCGGTCGTCGGGGAGACCCAGTACTTC	CSASASVVGETQYF
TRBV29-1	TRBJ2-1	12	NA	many	TGCAGCGTTGAAGGTTCGAGCAATGAGCAGTTCTTC	CSVEGSSNEQFF
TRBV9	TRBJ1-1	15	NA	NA	TGTGCCAGCAGACCACACCGGGACACCGGATTTGAAGCTTTCTTT	CASRPHRDTGFEAFF
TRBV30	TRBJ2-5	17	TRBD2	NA	TGTGCCCGGAAAAGGGAGACTCCGGGACTAGATTCCGAGACCCAGTACTTC	CARKRETPGLDSETQYF
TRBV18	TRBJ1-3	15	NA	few	TGTGCCAGCTCGGCCGTTGGGGACTCTGGAAACACCATATATTTT	CASSAVGDSGNTIYF
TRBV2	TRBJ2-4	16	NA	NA	TGTGCCAGCAGAGGGGAGGTATCGCTAGCCAAAAACATTCAGTACTTC	CASRGEVSLAKNIQYF
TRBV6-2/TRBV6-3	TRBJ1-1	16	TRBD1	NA	TGTGCCAGCAGTCCTCAGGGGGCCGGGGGAGCAACTGAAGCTTTCTTT	CASSPQGAGGATEAFF